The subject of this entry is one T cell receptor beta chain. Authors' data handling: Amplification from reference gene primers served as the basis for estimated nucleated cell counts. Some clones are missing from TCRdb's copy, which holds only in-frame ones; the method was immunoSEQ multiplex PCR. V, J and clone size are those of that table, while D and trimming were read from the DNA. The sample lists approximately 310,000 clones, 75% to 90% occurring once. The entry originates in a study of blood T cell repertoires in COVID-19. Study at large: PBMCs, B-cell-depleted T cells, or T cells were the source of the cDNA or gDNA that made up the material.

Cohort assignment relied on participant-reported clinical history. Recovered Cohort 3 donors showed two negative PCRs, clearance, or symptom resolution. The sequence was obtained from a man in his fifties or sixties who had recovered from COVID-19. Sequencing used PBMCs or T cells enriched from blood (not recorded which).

The CDR3 DNA reads as TGTGCCAGCAGTCCCACGGGACAGGGGACAGATACGCAGTATTTT. Protein sequence: CASSPTGQGTDTQYF. V is TRBV28 and J is TRBJ2-3, with 10 bases fitting TRBD1. V lost 5 bases to trimming and J lost 3 bases; unmatched junction nucleotides: 5. The CDR3 consists of 15 residues. Germline V gives CDR1 MDHEN, CDR2 SYDVKM.